Following are 21 T cell receptor beta chains from one sample sequenced in a study of Graves' ophthalmopathy and Graves' hyperthyroidism. Transcripts of RNA were the source for amplifying TCR beta CDR3 regions. First-round RT-PCR relied on HTBI primers, and a second-round multiplex PCR came next. TCRdb processed the multiplex PCR reads anew with MiXCR; each CDR3 protein has one entry. The sample consists of about 480,000 distinct CDR3 sequences, about an eighth of them appearing once. The source material was blood. The receptors here all came from a woman aged 25 to 39 with Graves' ophthalmopathy.

In this sample, this clonotype turned up many times. The chain employs TRBV28 and TRBJ1-5; D remains ambiguous. Germline V gene sequence: CDR1 MDHEN, CDR2 SYDVKM. Trimming stripped 2 bases from V and 0 bases from J, with 8 bases between. The CDR3 sequence is 15 residues long. CDR3 DNA: TGTGCCAGCAGTTTAATTGAGTCTAGCAATCAGCCCCAGCATTTT. This translates into CASSLIESSNQPQHF.

This clonotype appeared many times. The chain carries TRBV28 and TRBJ2-5; 7 bases agree with TRBD1. J was trimmed by 4 bases and V by 3 bases; bases with no gene match: 8. Per germline, CDR1 MDHEN and CDR2 SYDVKM. The CDR3 has 15 amino acids. The CDR3 DNA is TGTGCCAGCAGTTTTTTCCAGGGGGTAGGAGAGACCCAGTACTTC. Protein product: CASSFFQGVGETQYF. Drawing the rest from reference TRBV28 and TRBJ2-5, the complete variable domain is DVKVTQSSRYLVKRTGEKVFLECVQDMDHENMFWYRQDPGLGLRLIYFSYDVKMKEKGDIPEGYSVSREKKERFSLILESASTNQTSMYLCASSFFQGVGETQYFGPGTRLLVL.

V is TRBV11-2 and J is TRBJ1-5; TRBD1 might be the D (6 bases). Germline CDR1 and CDR2: SGHAT and FQNNGV. Trimming stripped 2 bases from V and 2 bases from J, with 13 bases between. The CDR3 loop spans 16 amino acids. The CDR3, as DNA: TGTGCCAGCAGCTTAATGAGGGGGTACGGCAATCAGCCCCAGCATTTT. This encodes CASSLMRGYGNQPQHF.

This clonotype came up many times. The chain employs TRBV20-1 and TRBJ1-1; D ambiguous. Looked up from germline, CDR1 is DFQATT and CDR2 is SNEGSKA (reference sequence). V dropped 5 bases and J dropped 8 bases, with 6 bases sitting between them. The CDR3 spans 9 residues. The CDR3 is CSAREEAFF. CDR3 sequence (DNA): TGCAGTGCTCGGGAGGAAGCTTTCTTT.

A remark on this clonotype: Given a much more abundant clone one base away, this may be a read error. J is TRBJ1-2 and V is TRBV4-1, with TRBD1 matching 7 bases. The CDR3 has 11 residues. CDR1 and CDR2 from the germline V gene are MGHRA and YSYEKL. CDR3 in amino acids: CATWTGGGFTF. For the CDR3, the DNA is TGCGCCACCTGGACAGGTGGAGGCTTCACCTTC.

This clonotype was observed at least ten times. This chain joins TRBV7-2 and TRBJ1-3; 7 positions match TRBD1. V trimming: 2 bases; J trimming: 0 bases; junction bases outside the gene matches: 1. CDR1 is SGHTA and CDR2 is FQGNSA in the germline V gene. The CDR3 has 15 residues. CDR3 sequence: CASSLRQGSGNTIYF. DNA for the CDR3: TGTGCCAGCAGCTTACGACAGGGCTCTGGAAACACCATATATTTT.

In its sample, this clonotype was seen a few times. The chain uses TRBV6-1 and TRBJ2-7; D might be TRBD1 (6 bases). The CDR3 spans 14 residues. CDR1 is MNHNS and CDR2 is SASEGT in the germline V gene. The V end lost 6 bases, the J end lost 0 bases, and 12 bases lay between the germline ends. CDR3 in DNA: TGTGCCAGCAGCTGGACAGTTTCCTCCTACGAGCAGTACTTC. Its protein is CASSWTVSSYEQYF.

This clonotype was observed a handful of times. One end of the junction varies from germline; a read error may be responsible. The V call is TRBV3-1, the J call TRBJ1-1, with no clear D. Germline CDR1 reads LGHDT; CDR2 reads YNNKEL (reference sequence). This CDR3 has 14 amino acids. The CDR3 protein is CASSQGLWDTEAFF. DNA of the CDR3: TGCGCCAGCAGCCAAGGCCTTTGGGACACTGAAGCTTTCTTT.

This clonotype was detected many times. CDR3 residues: CSVEVGEAFF. In DNA form, the CDR3 reads TGCAGCGTTGAAGTGGGGGAGGCTTTCTTT. The V and J genes are TRBV29-1 and TRBJ1-1; D might be TRBD1 (5 bases). In germline, CDR1 is SQVTM, CDR2 ANQGSEA. The V gene lost 1 base and the J gene lost 11 bases, with 8 bases spanning the gap. This CDR3 has 10 amino acids.

This chain connects TRBV6-1 to TRBJ1-2; 7 bases fit TRBD1. This CDR3 contains 18 residues. Per the germline V gene, CDR1 is MNHNS and CDR2 is SASEGT. V shed 4 bases and J 4 bases; nucleotides not matched to a gene: 18. CDR3 protein: CASSGGSEPETGPYGYTF. CDR3 DNA sequence: TGTGCCAGCAGTGGAGGATCAGAGCCGGAGACAGGGCCCTATGGCTACACCTTC.

In this sample, this clonotype turned up many times. The V call is TRBV12-3 or TRBV12-4, the J call TRBJ1-5; the D is unclear. The CDR3 runs to 14 residues. The V end lost 2 bases, the J end lost 1 base, and 6 bases lay between the germline ends. CDR3 nucleotides: TGTGCCAGCAGTTTATACGGCAGCAATCAGCCCCAGCATTTT. Translated: CASSLYGSNQPQHF.

As regards this clonotype: A read error may explain this, as a much larger clone is one base away. The chain employs TRBV4-1 and TRBJ2-2; tentatively, D is TRBD2 (5 bases). This CDR3 has 15 residues. Germline-derived CDR1 and CDR2 are MGHRA and YSYEKL. The CDR3 spells CASSQDISNTGELCF. DNA for the CDR3: TGCGCCAGCAGCCAAGATATAAGTAACACCGGGGAGCTGTGTTTT.

This clonotype showed up many times. The chain combines TRBV6-4 with TRBJ2-6, with 8 bases aligning to TRBD2. The CDR3 is 20 residues long. CDR1 and CDR2 from the germline V gene are MRHNA and SNTAGT. J lost 0 bases, V lost 7 bases, and 17 bases had no gene match. CDR3 protein: CASTHPLTSGPYSGANVLTF. The CDR3 DNA follows: TGTGCCAGCACCCATCCTCTCACTAGCGGCCCTTACTCTGGGGCCAACGTCCTGACTTTC.

This clonotype was observed at least ten times. The chain links TRBV28 to TRBJ2-7, with D tentatively TRBD1 or TRBD2 (5 bases each). Germline V gene sequence: CDR1 MDHEN, CDR2 SYDVKM. V was shortened by 4 bases and J by 3 bases, with 19 bases between the two germline ends. The CDR3 loop spans 16 amino acids. This CDR3 is CASSYSAGTRVYEQYF. The DNA of the CDR3 is TGTGCCAGCAGTTACTCGGCAGGGACCCGGGTCTACGAGCAGTACTTC.

This clonotype was observed many times. The rearrangement joins TRBV3-1 to TRBJ1-5, with D tentatively TRBD1 (6 bases). CDR3 length: 16 residues. V gave up 4 bases and J gave up 7 bases, with 20 bases separating them. Germline CDR1 and CDR2: LGHDT and YNNKEL (reference sequence). In nucleotides, the CDR3 is TGTGCCAGCAGCCCCGGGGTTGGCAGGGGAGACCAGCCCCAGCATTTT. Its protein product is CASSPGVGRGDQPQHF.

This clonotype occurred many times. The gene calls are TRBV6-1 and TRBJ2-5, with D possibly being TRBD1 (7 bases). V was trimmed by 4 bases and J by 4 bases, leaving 16 bases between them. Germline CDR1 MNHNS, CDR2 SASEGT. This CDR3 has 15 residues. In DNA form, the CDR3 reads TGTGCCAGCAGTGGAATGGAGGGGGCGGCAGAGACCCAGTACTTC. It specifies CASSGMEGAAETQYF.

This clonotype has a handful of counts. The V call is TRBV30, the J call TRBJ2-7; unclear D gene. Germline loops: CDR1 GTSNPN, CDR2 SVGIG (reference sequence). Between the trimmed V and J ends, which lost 2 bases and 1 base, there was a span of 6 bases. The CDR3 extends over 12 amino acids. In DNA form, the CDR3 reads TGTGCCTGGAGTCTCAGTTCCTACGAGCAGTACTTC. Translating gives CAWSLSSYEQYF. The variable domain in full, completed from reference TRBV30 and TRBJ2-7, reads SQTIHQWPATLVQPVGSPLSLECTVEGTSNPNLYWYRQAAGRGLQLLFYSVGIGQISSEVPQNLSASRPQDRQFILSSKKLLLSDSGFYLCAWSLSSYEQYFGPGTRLTVT.

The chain is built from TRBV27 and TRBJ2-7, with 7 bases that match TRBD2. Per germline, CDR1 MNHEY and CDR2 SMNVEV (reference sequence). V was clipped by 3 bases and J by 3 bases; unmatched bases: 14. The CDR3 spans 17 residues. CDR3: CASSFLPFRGGGYEQYF. CDR3 coding DNA: TGTGCCAGCAGTTTTTTGCCTTTCCGGGGCGGGGGCTACGAGCAGTACTTC.

This clonotype was observed many times. V usage is TRBV7-3 and J usage is TRBJ2-2; tentative D call: TRBD1 (6 bases). The V gene lost 9 bases and the J gene lost 2 bases, with 13 bases spanning the gap. Germline assignment: CDR1 SGHTA and CDR2 FQGTGA. The CDR3 length is 14 residues. For the CDR3, the DNA is TGTGCCAGTGCTTCAGGGGCAAACACCGGGGAGCTGTTTTTT. Its protein is CASASGANTGELFF. Together with reference TRBV7-3 and TRBJ2-2, the CDR3 gives the full variable domain: GAGVSQTPSNKVTEKGKYVELRCDPISGHTALYWYRQSLGQGPEFLIYFQGTGAADDSGLPNDRFFAVRPEGSVSTLKIQRTERGDSAVYLCASASGANTGELFFGEGSRLTVL.

This clonotype occurred a few times. The chain links TRBV12-3 or TRBV12-4 to TRBJ1-5; D possibly corresponds to TRBD1 (5 bases). The CDR3 extends over 17 amino acids. Trimming cost V 1 base and J 8 bases, with 21 bases left between them. The CDR3 bases are TGTGCCAGCAGTTTAGAAGGGTTAAGACACGGAGGGGAGCCCCAGCATTTT. It yields the protein CASSLEGLRHGGEPQHF.

This clonotype was observed many times. The chain recombines TRBV27 with TRBJ1-2, with a weak D call TRBD1 (5 bases). In germline, CDR1 is MNHEY, CDR2 SMNVEV (reference sequence). V was clipped by 8 bases and J by 3 bases, with 13 bases between them. This CDR3 is 13 amino acids long. CDR3 protein: CASGWDGDYGYTF. CDR3 sequence (DNA): TGTGCCAGCGGCTGGGACGGAGACTATGGCTACACCTTC.